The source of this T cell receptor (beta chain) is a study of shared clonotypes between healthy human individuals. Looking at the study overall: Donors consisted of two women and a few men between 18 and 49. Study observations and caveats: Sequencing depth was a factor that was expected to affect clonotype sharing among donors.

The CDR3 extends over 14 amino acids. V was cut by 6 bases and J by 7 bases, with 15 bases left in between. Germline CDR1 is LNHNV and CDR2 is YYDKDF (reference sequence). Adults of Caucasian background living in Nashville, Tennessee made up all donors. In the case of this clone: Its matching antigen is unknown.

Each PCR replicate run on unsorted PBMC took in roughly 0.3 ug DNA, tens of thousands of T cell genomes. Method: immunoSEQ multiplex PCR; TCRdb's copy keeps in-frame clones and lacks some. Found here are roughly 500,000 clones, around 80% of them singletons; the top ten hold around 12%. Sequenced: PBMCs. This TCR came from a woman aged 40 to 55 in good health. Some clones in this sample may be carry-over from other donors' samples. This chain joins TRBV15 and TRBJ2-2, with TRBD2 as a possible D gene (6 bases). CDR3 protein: CATSGGEYGGELFF. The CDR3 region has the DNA TGTGCCACCAGTGGCGGGGAGTACGGCGGGGAGCTGTTTTTT.